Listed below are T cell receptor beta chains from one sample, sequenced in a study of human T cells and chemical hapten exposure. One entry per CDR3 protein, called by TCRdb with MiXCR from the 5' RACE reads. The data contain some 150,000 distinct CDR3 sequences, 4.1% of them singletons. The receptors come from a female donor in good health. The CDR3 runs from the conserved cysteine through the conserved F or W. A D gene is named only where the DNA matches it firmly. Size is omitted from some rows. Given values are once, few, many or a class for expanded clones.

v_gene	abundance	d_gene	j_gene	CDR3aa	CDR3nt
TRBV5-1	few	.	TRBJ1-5	CASRWDANQPQHF	TGCGCCAGCCGATGGGACGCCAATCAGCCCCAGCATTTT
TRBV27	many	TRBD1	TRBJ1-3	CASSPGQARSGNTIYF	TGTGCCAGCAGTCCGGGACAGGCCCGCTCTGGAAACACCATATATTTT
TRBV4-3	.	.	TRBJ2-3	CASSQDLPGSGADTQYF	TGCGCCAGCAGCCAAGATCTGCCGGGGAGTGGGGCAGATACGCAGTATTTT
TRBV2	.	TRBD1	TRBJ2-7	CASRDGTGVYEQYF	TGTGCCAGCAGGGATGGGACAGGGGTCTACGAGCAGTACTTC
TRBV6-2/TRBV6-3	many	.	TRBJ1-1	CASSWSENTEAFF	TGTGCCAGCAGTTGGAGTGAGAACACTGAAGCTTTCTTT
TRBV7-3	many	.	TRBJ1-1	CASSQGRATEAFF	TGTGCCAGCAGCCAGGGACGGGCCACTGAAGCTTTCTTT
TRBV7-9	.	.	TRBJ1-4	CASSLSSKGPAGAYYATNEKLFF	TGTGCCAGCAGCTTATCATCGAAGGGCCCGGCAGGGGCTTATTACGCAACTAATGAAAAACTGTTTTTT
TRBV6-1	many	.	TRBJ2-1	CASSGVDYNEQFF	TGTGCCAGCAGTGGAGTGGATTACAATGAGCAGTTCTTC
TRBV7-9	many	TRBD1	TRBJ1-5	CASRFAGQELHF	TGTGCCAGCAGGTTCGCGGGACAGGAATTGCATTTT
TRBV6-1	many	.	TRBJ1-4	CASSEARGKLFF	TGTGCCAGCAGTGAAGCAAGGGGGAAACTGTTTTTT
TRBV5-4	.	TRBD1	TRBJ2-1	CASSSVGTGIVGEQFF	TGTGCCAGCAGCTCAGTCGGGACAGGGATAGTGGGTGAGCAGTTCTTC
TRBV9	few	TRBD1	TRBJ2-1	CASSARQGTNLRDNEQFF	TGTGCCAGCAGCGCCCGACAGGGTACGAATCTTCGTGACAATGAGCAGTTCTTC
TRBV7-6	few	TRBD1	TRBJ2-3	CASSLPRTGEATDTQYF	TGTGCCAGCAGCTTACCCAGGACAGGGGAGGCGACAGATACGCAGTATTTT
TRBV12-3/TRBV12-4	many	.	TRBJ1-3	CASTLDFSGNTIYF	TGTGCCAGCACCCTGGACTTCTCTGGAAACACCATATATTTT
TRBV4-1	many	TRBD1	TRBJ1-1	CASSQEWGQGGTEAFF	TGCGCCAGCAGCCAAGAGTGGGGACAGGGTGGGACTGAAGCTTTCTTT
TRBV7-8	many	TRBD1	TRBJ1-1	CASSSHGQGAFYEAFF	TGTGCCAGCAGCTCACATGGACAGGGGGCTTTTTATGAAGCTTTCTTT
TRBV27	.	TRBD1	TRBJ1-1	CASSSVGQANRQAFF	TGTGCCAGCAGTTCCGTAGGACAGGCCAACCGACAAGCTTTCTTT
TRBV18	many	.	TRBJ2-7	CASSLARAHEQYF	TGTGCCAGCTCACTAGCCCGGGCCCACGAGCAGTACTTC
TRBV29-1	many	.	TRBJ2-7	CSVRDTPSYEQYF	TGCAGCGTTCGTGACACGCCGTCCTACGAGCAGTACTTC
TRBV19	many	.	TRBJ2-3	CASSTNKRDTQYF	TGTGCCAGTAGTACCAATAAGAGGGATACGCAGTATTTT
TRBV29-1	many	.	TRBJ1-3	CSVGDSFSGNTIYF	TGCAGCGTGGGCGACAGCTTCTCTGGAAACACCATATATTTT
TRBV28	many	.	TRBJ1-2	CASSTTSVGFQGGYTF	TGTGCCAGCAGTACAACCTCCGTGGGATTTCAAGGTGGCTACACCTTC
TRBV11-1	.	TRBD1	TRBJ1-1	CASSTPGTGIRLGTEAFF	TGTGCCAGCAGCACCCCCGGGACAGGGATCCGCCTCGGCACTGAAGCTTTCTTT
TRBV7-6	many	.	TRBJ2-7	CASSLASHEQYF	TGTGCCAGCAGCTTAGCCTCCCACGAGCAGTACTTC
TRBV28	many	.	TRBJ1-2	CASSFYPRQDLNYGYTF	TGTGCCAGCAGTTTTTACCCGCGACAGGACTTAAACTATGGCTACACCTTC
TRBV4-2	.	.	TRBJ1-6	CASSQTTTGYNSPLHF	TGTGCCAGCAGCCAGACCACTACAGGCTATAATTCACCCCTCCACTTT
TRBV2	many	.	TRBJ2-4	CASSDSRGDVAKNIQYF	TGTGCCAGCAGTGATAGCAGGGGCGATGTCGCCAAAAACATTCAGTACTTC
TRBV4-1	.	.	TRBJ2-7	CASSQDSGISRGTPNF	TGCGCCAGCAGCCAAGATTCTGGTATCTCACGTGGGACACCGAACTTC
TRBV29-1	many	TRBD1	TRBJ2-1	CSFSWGTGVDEQFF	TGCAGCTTTAGTTGGGGGACAGGGGTCGATGAGCAGTTCTTC
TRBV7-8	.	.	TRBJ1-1	CASSLAQGLGTEAFF	TGTGCCAGCAGCTTAGCCCAGGGCCTGGGCACTGAAGCTTTCTTT
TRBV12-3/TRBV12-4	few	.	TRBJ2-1	CASSLFSGGGCYNEQFF	TGTGCCAGCAGTTTATTTTCAGGGGGGGGTTGCTACAATGAGCAGTTCTTC
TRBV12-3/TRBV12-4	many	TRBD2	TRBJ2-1	CASRTTSGSSYNEQFF	TGTGCCAGCAGAACCACTAGCGGGAGCTCCTACAATGAGCAGTTCTTC
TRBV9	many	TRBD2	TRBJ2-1	CASSPGSAGGAWDEQFF	TGTGCCAGCAGCCCCGGGAGCGCGGGGGGGGCATGGGATGAGCAGTTCTTC
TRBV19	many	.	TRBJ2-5	CASSWARQPVRGTQYF	TGTGCCAGTAGCTGGGCCCGGCAGCCCGTCCGGGGGACCCAGTACTTC
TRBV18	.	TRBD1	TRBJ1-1	CASSPRLTDRVNTEAFF	TGTGCCAGCTCACCACGCCTAACGGACAGGGTGAACACTGAAGCTTTCTTT
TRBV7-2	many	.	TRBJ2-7	CASSLDRASYEQYF	TGTGCCAGCAGCTTAGATAGGGCCTCCTACGAGCAGTACTTC
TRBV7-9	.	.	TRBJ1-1	CASSRGANTDEAFF	TGTGCCAGCAGCCGCGGGGCCAACACCGACGAAGCTTTCTTT
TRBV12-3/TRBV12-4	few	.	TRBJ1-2	CASSYASSGANYGYTF	TGTGCCAGCAGTTACGCCTCCTCGGGGGCCAACTATGGCTACACCTTC
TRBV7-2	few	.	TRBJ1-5	CASSFSTVSMPQHF	TGTGCCAGCAGCTTTTCGACAGTCTCGATGCCCCAGCATTTT
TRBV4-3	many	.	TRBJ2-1	CASSRSRGLSSYNEQFF	TGCGCCAGCAGCCGATCGAGGGGCCTGAGCTCCTACAATGAGCAGTTCTTC
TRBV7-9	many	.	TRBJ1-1	CASSSTLATEAFF	TGTGCCAGCAGCTCCACCCTGGCAACCGAAGCTTTCTTT
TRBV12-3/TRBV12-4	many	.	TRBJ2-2	CASSPVGENTGELFF	TGTGCCAGCAGTCCAGTAGGGGAGAACACCGGGGAGCTGTTTTTT
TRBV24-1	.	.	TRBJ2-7	CATSDLQTGCEQYF	TGTGCCACCAGTGATTTGCAAACGGGGTGTGAGCAGTACTTC
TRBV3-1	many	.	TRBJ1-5	CASSPGAVGNQPQHF	TGTGCCAGCAGCCCTGGGGCCGTGGGAAACCAGCCCCAGCATTTT
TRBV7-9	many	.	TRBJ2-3	CASSPRQNTDTQYF	TGTGCCAGCAGCCCTCGACAGAACACAGATACGCAGTATTTT
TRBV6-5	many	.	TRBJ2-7	CASGPGTSYEQYF	TGTGCCAGCGGCCCGGGAACTTCATACGAGCAGTACTTC
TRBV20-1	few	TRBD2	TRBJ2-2	CSASLASGEDGELFF	TGCAGTGCTAGTCTCGCTAGCGGGGAAGACGGGGAGCTGTTTTTT
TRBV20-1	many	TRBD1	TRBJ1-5	CSATRDSSYQPQHF	TGCAGTGCTACCAGGGACAGTTCCTATCAGCCCCAGCATTTT
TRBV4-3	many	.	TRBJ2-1	CASSLETTGGSYNEQFF	TGCGCCAGCAGCTTGGAGACGACAGGTGGGTCCTACAATGAGCAGTTCTTC
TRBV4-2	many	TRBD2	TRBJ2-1	CASSQDWRGALGNEQFF	TGTGCCAGCAGCCAAGATTGGCGGGGGGCCCTGGGCAATGAGCAGTTCTTC